The present entry profiles one TCR beta chain with its context. Antigen specificity is unknown. The data are from a study of beta chain features in type 1 diabetes. Overall study results and limits: Across all four CD4+ subsets, people with type 1 diabetes showed modestly shorter TCRB CDR3s. Fewer junction insertions and more nucleotide deletions appeared in type 1 diabetes patients. PCR might pick shorter templates more often, in the same way for patients and controls.

The CDR3 covers 15 residues. Germline-derived CDR1 and CDR2 are SGHTA and FQGNSA. V was shortened by 5 bases and J by 2 bases, with 15 bases between the two germline ends. Expressed TCRB transcripts got sequenced, as all isolated RNA was reverse transcribed. Samples of naive, central memory and regulatory T cells yielded a mean of around 3.5 million reads. The protocol was immunoSEQ multiplex PCR, while the TCRdb copy is restricted to in-frame clones and leaves out a portion. The sample yields approximately 160,000 clones, roughly 60% seen once. CD45RO/CCR7/CD25/CD127/CD95/CD27 separated CD4+ naive, central memory, regulatory and stem cell-like memory cells by sorting.

This TCR was recovered from a young man with type 1 diabetes. The specimen was naive CD4+ T cells from blood. This chain joins TRBV7-2 and TRBJ2-5; no reliable D call. The CDR3 nucleotides read TGTGCCAGCAGCCCTTGGGGTGGGGATCAAGAGACCCAGTACTTC. This codes for CASSPWGGDQETQYF.